These T cell receptor beta chains were read from a single sample in a study of T-cell reconstitution after alpha-beta-depleted transplantation in children. One entry per CDR3 protein, called by TCRdb with MiXCR from the PCR reads. The data show 490,000 or so distinct CDR3 sequences, roughly an eighth seen once. The sample in question was PBMCs from the stem cell graft donor, obtained from the stem cell graft. Receptor source: a human donor who donated a stem cell graft to a child with combined immunodeficiency. Both conserved end residues are part of each CDR3. The D gene is left open where the match is weak. Where a row states a size, it is once, few, many or the class of an expanded clone; other rows omit it.

d_call: TRBD1; v_call: TRBV7-2; j_call: TRBJ2-1; cdr3_length: 16; clone_size: few; cdr3_aa: CASSHSNRRRDRGQFF; cdr3_nt: TGTGCCAGCAGCCATAGTAACCGGCGTAGGGACAGGGGGCAGTTCTTC
d_call: .; v_call: TRBV5-4; j_call: TRBJ2-1; cdr3_length: 15; clone_size: .; cdr3_aa: CASSLGSDSYNEQFF; cdr3_nt: TGTGCCAGCAGCTTGGGGTCGGACAGCTACAATGAGCAGTTCTTC
d_call: TRBD2; v_call: TRBV12-3/TRBV12-4; j_call: TRBJ2-2; cdr3_length: 20; clone_size: few; cdr3_aa: CASSLEGLAGGPKNTGELFF; cdr3_nt: TGTGCCAGCAGTTTAGAGGGTCTAGCGGGAGGGCCGAAAAACACCGGGGAGCTGTTTTTT
d_call: .; v_call: TRBV5-5; j_call: TRBJ2-7; cdr3_length: 14; clone_size: many; cdr3_aa: CASSLRGVRYEQYF; cdr3_nt: TGTGCCAGCAGCTTGCGGGGAGTTCGGTACGAGCAGTACTTC
d_call: TRBD1; v_call: TRBV6-1; j_call: TRBJ2-1; cdr3_length: 14; clone_size: many; cdr3_aa: CASRGTGAYNEQFF; cdr3_nt: TGTGCCAGCAGGGGGACAGGAGCCTACAATGAGCAGTTCTTC
d_call: TRBD1; v_call: TRBV12-3/TRBV12-4; j_call: TRBJ1-1; cdr3_length: 15; clone_size: few; cdr3_aa: CASSFGTGRNTEAFF; cdr3_nt: TGTGCCAGCAGTTTCGGGACAGGGAGGAACACTGAAGCTTTCTTT
d_call: .; v_call: TRBV5-1; j_call: TRBJ2-7; cdr3_length: 14; clone_size: many; cdr3_aa: CASSLPGGFDEQYF; cdr3_nt: TGCGCCAGCAGCTTGCCAGGAGGATTCGACGAGCAGTACTTC
d_call: .; v_call: TRBV27; j_call: TRBJ2-6; cdr3_length: 15; clone_size: few; cdr3_aa: CASSFWVSGANVLTF; cdr3_nt: TGTGCCAGCAGTTTCTGGGTCTCTGGGGCCAACGTCCTGACTTTC
d_call: .; v_call: TRBV4-3; j_call: TRBJ2-7; cdr3_length: 14; clone_size: few; cdr3_aa: CASSPDGSLPEQYF; cdr3_nt: TGCGCCAGCAGCCCCGACGGAAGTTTACCCGAGCAGTACTTC
d_call: .; v_call: TRBV6-1; j_call: TRBJ2-1; cdr3_length: 15; clone_size: .; cdr3_aa: CASTNPQAPNDEQFF; cdr3_nt: TGTGCCAGCACCAACCCACAGGCCCCCAATGATGAGCAGTTCTTC
d_call: .; v_call: TRBV4-1; j_call: TRBJ2-2; cdr3_length: 15; clone_size: .; cdr3_aa: CASSQEGLYTGELFF; cdr3_nt: TGCGCCAGCAGCCAAGAGGGACTTTACACCGGGGAGCTGTTTTTT
d_call: .; v_call: TRBV5-1; j_call: TRBJ2-3; cdr3_length: 14; clone_size: many; cdr3_aa: CASQGGREPDTQYF; cdr3_nt: TGCGCCAGCCAAGGGGGGAGAGAACCAGATACGCAGTATTTT
d_call: TRBD1; v_call: TRBV7-9; j_call: TRBJ2-4; cdr3_length: 16; clone_size: few; cdr3_aa: CASSSDRERAKNIQYF; cdr3_nt: TGTGCCAGCAGCTCAGACAGGGAGAGGGCCAAAAACATTCAGTACTTC
d_call: TRBD1; v_call: TRBV29-1; j_call: TRBJ2-7; cdr3_length: 13; clone_size: many; cdr3_aa: CSVGQGDSYEQYF; cdr3_nt: TGCAGCGTTGGACAGGGGGACTCCTACGAGCAGTACTTC
d_call: TRBD1; v_call: TRBV6-2/TRBV6-3; j_call: TRBJ2-2; cdr3_length: 14; clone_size: few; cdr3_aa: CATRQTGGTGELFF; cdr3_nt: TGTGCCACCAGACAGACAGGGGGCACCGGGGAGCTGTTTTTT
d_call: TRBD2; v_call: TRBV29-1; j_call: TRBJ2-5; cdr3_length: 14; clone_size: many; cdr3_aa: CSVDGTSGFETQYF; cdr3_nt: TGCAGCGTTGATGGGACTAGCGGGTTTGAGACCCAGTACTTC